Listed here is a single T cell receptor beta chain. The V gene's germline CDR1 is LNHDA and CDR2 SQIVND (reference sequence). Trimming removed 5 bases from V and 2 bases from J, with 4 bases in between. The CDR3 extends over 13 amino acids. The record originates from a study of blood T cell repertoires in COVID-19. On the study more broadly: There were acute and convalescent COVID-19 samples, and they came from the United States, Italy and Spain. Sample material is recorded as cDNA or gDNA derived from T cells, B-cell-depleted T cells, or PBMCs.

Original analysis: The authors estimated nucleated cell counts from reference gene primer amplification. The protocol was immunoSEQ multiplex PCR, while the TCRdb copy is restricted to in-frame clones and leaves out a portion. That table gives V, J and clone size, and the DNA gave D and trimming. Among about 160,000 clones, approximately 87% were seen once, and the ten largest hold under 5%. J is TRBJ2-6 and V is TRBV19; D remains unclear. Sequencing used peripheral blood. The TCR was taken from a woman in her 70s with acute or convalescent COVID-19. Here the CDR3 reads CASSQTGANVLTF. The CDR3 coding sequence is TGTGCCAGTAGTCAAACTGGGGCCAACGTCCTGACTTTC.